This T cell receptor beta chain was observed in a study of technical replicates of blood from a few donors. TCRdb's table, derived via immunoSEQ multiplex PCR, lists solely in-frame clones and lacks some. The data show tens of thousands of clones, 94% seen once. CDR1 and CDR2 (germline): GTSNPN, SVGIG (reference sequence). The CDR3 runs 12 residues. In the case of this clone: Germline is not matched at one junction end, which may reflect a read error.

The gene calls are TRBV30 and TRBJ2-7; TRBD1 matches 9 bases. The sequencing sample was made of T cells isolated from PBMCs. The source of this sequence is a human donor in good health. The chain's CDR3 is CAWAPGQGSTNF. CDR3 bases: TGTGCCTGGGCCCCGGGACAGGGTTCCACCAACTTC.